The 13 T cell receptor beta chains below all came from one sample that was sequenced in a study. Cells sorted as Tregs were CD4+, CD25+ and CD127-/low. MiXCR was run by TCRdb on the 5' RACE reads, yielding one entry per CDR3 protein. The data contain about 43,000 distinct CDR3 sequences, 20% to 25% of them singletons. Sequenced: Tregs sorted from a lymph node. The receptors here all came from a female donor with breast cancer.

The chain employs TRBV27 and TRBJ2-7; weak D call: TRBD1 (6 bases). Germline V CDR1 and CDR2: MNHEY, SMNVEV (reference sequence). Trimming pared 6 bases from V and 12 bases from J, leaving 15 bases between. The CDR3 spans 11 residues. The CDR3 sequence: CASSAAGETYF. The CDR3 DNA reads TGTGCCAGCAGCGCTGCAGGGGAGACGTACTTC.

This clonotype has just one count. A read error is possible here, since a much larger clone lies one base away. J is TRBJ2-4 and V is TRBV6-2 or TRBV6-3; no reliable D call. Germline V lookup: CDR1 MNHEY, CDR2 SVGEGT. The CDR3 runs to 15 residues. Trimming removed 7 bases at V and 0 bases at J, with 13 bases between. The CDR3 DNA reads as TGTGCCAGCACCGAAATACAGCTAGCCAAAAACATTCAGTACTTC. Translated, it gives CASTEIQLAKNIQYF.

This clonotype showed up many times. This rearrangement joins TRBV6-1 to TRBJ2-3, with D perhaps TRBD1 (6 bases). V was trimmed by 6 bases and J by 4 bases, leaving 17 bases between them. The CDR3 sequence is 15 residues long. Looked up from germline, CDR1 is MNHNS and CDR2 is SASEGT. This CDR3 reads CASSYRQQGADTQYF. CDR3 bases: TGTGCCAGCAGCTACAGACAACAGGGAGCAGATACGCAGTATTTT.

The gene calls are TRBV12-3 or TRBV12-4 and TRBJ1-2; no clear D gene. Trimming shortened V by 5 bases and J by 8 bases, and 12 bases separated the two germline ends. This CDR3 comprises 12 residues. As DNA, the CDR3 is TGTGCCAGCAGTCTGCAGGTGGGGGGCTACACCTTC. It specifies CASSLQVGGYTF.

The rearrangement joins TRBV27 to TRBJ2-7, with a possible D match to TRBD2 (5 bases). V lost 3 bases to trimming and J lost 0 bases, with 9 bases between them. The CDR3 length is 14 residues. CDR1 is MNHEY, CDR2 SMNVEV, per germline (reference sequence). The CDR3 protein is CASSLIGSSYEQYF. CDR3 sequence (DNA): TGTGCCAGCAGTTTGATAGGGAGCTCCTACGAGCAGTACTTC.

Points on this clonotype: A much larger clonotype is one base distant, so this may be a read error. Without the conserved terminal phenylalanine or tryptophan, this CDR3 likely stems from a read error. The gene calls are TRBV9 and TRBJ1-6; no reliable D call. The germline gives CDR1 SGDLS, CDR2 YYNGEE. There are 12 residues in the CDR3. V lost 0 bases to trimming and J lost 7 bases, with 2 bases between them. The CDR3 nucleotides read TGTGCCAGCAGCGTAGGGAATTCACCCCTCCACTCT. Protein product: CASSVGNSPLHS.

This clonotype has ten or more counts. The V call is TRBV5-6, the J call TRBJ2-1; D is undetermined. Germline-derived CDR1 and CDR2 are SGHDT and YYEEEE. The CDR3 is made up of 16 amino acids. V was trimmed by 4 bases and J by 3 bases, leaving 17 bases between them. Here the CDR3 reads CASSLIRSPSYNEQFF. In nucleotides, the CDR3 is TGTGCCAGCAGCCTCATTCGGAGCCCAAGCTACAATGAGCAGTTCTTC. Full variable domain (remainder filled in from reference TRBV5-6 and TRBJ2-1): DAGVTQSPTHLIKTRGQQVTLRCSPKSGHDTVSWYQQALGQGPQFIFQYYEEEERQRGNFPDRFSGHQFPNYSSELNVNALLLGDSALYLCASSLIRSPSYNEQFFGPGTRLTVL.

The chain combines TRBV7-3 with TRBJ2-7; D is perhaps TRBD2 (7 bases). The V end was cut by 7 bases, the J end by 3 bases, with 19 bases between. Germline V lookup: CDR1 SGHTA, CDR2 FQGTGA. The length of the CDR3 is 15 residues. For the CDR3, the DNA is TGTGCCAGCAACCCCCTGGGGGGGCCCGGCTACGAGCAGTACTTC. Translation: CASNPLGGPGYEQYF.

In this sample, this clonotype turned up a few times. The gene calls are TRBV7-9 and TRBJ2-7; TRBD1 matches at 7 bases. Germline V gene lookup returns CDR1 SEHNR and CDR2 FQNEAQ (reference sequence). V was pared by 0 bases and J by 1 base, with 3 bases of the junction left unmatched. CDR3 length: 15 amino acids. The CDR3 reads CASSLATGPSYEQYF. The DNA of the CDR3 is TGTGCCAGCAGCTTAGCGACAGGGCCGTCCTACGAGCAGTACTTC.

V usage is TRBV6-1 and J usage is TRBJ2-3; 9 nucleotides line up with TRBD2. The germline CDR1 and CDR2 sequences are MNHNS and SASEGT. The CDR3 is made up of 15 amino acids. V shed 1 base and J 4 bases; nucleotides not matched to a gene: 3. The CDR3 sequence: CASSEGLAGADTQYF. The CDR3 region has the DNA TGTGCCAGCAGTGAAGGTTTAGCGGGAGCAGATACGCAGTATTTT.

The chain carries TRBV7-9 and TRBJ2-1; the D gene is possibly TRBD2 (5 bases). V lost 1 base, J lost 3 bases, and 13 bases lay in between. The length of the CDR3 is 16 residues. CDR1 is SEHNR and CDR2 is FQNEAQ in the germline V gene (reference sequence). Here the CDR3 DNA reads TGTGCCAGCAGCTTAGTGGAAGACGGGGTCTACAATGAGCAGTTCTTC. Translated: CASSLVEDGVYNEQFF.

At least ten counts were recorded for this clonotype. This chain connects TRBV7-9 to TRBJ2-1; 10 positions agree with TRBD2. The germline CDR1 and CDR2 sequences are SEHNR and FQNEAQ (reference sequence). V gave up 2 bases and J gave up 2 bases; unmatched junction bases: 3. The CDR3 extends over 16 amino acids. The CDR3 loop reads CASSLSLAGAYNEQFF. The DNA for the CDR3 is TGTGCCAGCAGCTTATCCCTAGCGGGAGCCTACAATGAGCAGTTCTTC.

The rearrangement uses TRBV7-2 and TRBJ1-2; no clear D. The CDR3 is 12 residues long. V was shortened by 1 base and J by 4 bases, with 4 bases between the two germline ends. Germline assignment: CDR1 SGHTA and CDR2 FQGNSA. CDR3 sequence: CASSLDGYGYTF. In DNA, the CDR3 is TGTGCCAGCAGCTTAGACGGCTATGGCTACACCTTC.